The 14 T cell receptor beta chains listed next were all sequenced from one sample in a study of cytomegalovirus exposure and HLA in healthy donors (dated by TCRdb to 2015 to 2018). The method behind the library was the immunoSEQ multiplex PCR assay. A mixture of 60 forward primers for TCR Vbeta segments and 13 reverse primers for TCR Jbeta segments was used in the multiplex PCR. TCRdb holds this immuneACCESS table with in-frame rearrangements only. Some clones are missing; in checked studies, unresolved V genes explain under half, and the rest has no known cause. The sample includes roughly 120,000 clones, with roughly 80% observed a single time. The top ten clonotypes cover 3% to 4% of the sample. The source material was PBMCs. The receptors originated from a woman in her 30s in good health and CMV-seropositive.

The chain employs TRBV27 and TRBJ2-5, with 8 bases identical to TRBD1. The CDR3 loop spans 12 amino acids. Germline CDR1 MNHEY, CDR2 SMNVEV (reference sequence). V was pared by 8 bases and J by 4 bases, with 3 bases of the junction left unmatched. DNA of the CDR3: TGTGCCAGCTCCGGACAGGGAGAGACCCAGTACTTC. Translating it yields CASSGQGETQYF.

The chain combines TRBV29-1 with TRBJ1-1; D gene unclear. CDR3 size: 13 residues. V was cut by 7 bases and J by 1 base, with 13 bases left in between. CDR1 and CDR2 from the germline V gene are SQVTM and ANQGSEA. In nucleotides, the CDR3 is TGCAGCGCAACGAGGCAAGAGAACACTGAAGCTTTCTTT. Amino acid sequence: CSATRQENTEAFF.

The chain carries TRBV6-1 and TRBJ2-4; possible D gene TRBD2, 6 bases. The ends were cut back, 6 bases at V and 2 bases at J, with 11 bases in the middle. The CDR3 consists of 14 residues. The V gene's germline CDR1 is MNHNS and CDR2 SASEGT. CDR3 amino acids: CASRVGGSKNIQYF. The CDR3 region has the DNA TGTGCCAGCAGGGTGGGGGGATCCAAAAACATTCAGTACTTC.

The genes are TRBV4-1 and TRBJ1-2; D is unclear. V lost 0 bases and J lost 4, with 12 bases in between. This CDR3 has 15 residues. The germline gives CDR1 MGHRA, CDR2 YSYEKL. The CDR3 DNA follows: TGCGCCAGCAGCCAAGATACCACAGCCTCCTATGGCTACACCTTC. It specifies CASSQDTTASYGYTF.

The rearrangement uses TRBV2 and TRBJ2-2; 9 bases are a match to TRBD1. After removal of 6 bases from V and 2 bases from J, the junction contained 7 bases not matched to a gene. This CDR3 has 16 residues. Germline V gene data show CDR1 as SNHLY and CDR2 as FYNNEI. The CDR3 DNA follows: TGTGCCAGCAGGGATACAGGGGGCGCTAACACCGGGGAGCTGTTTTTT. Translating it yields CASRDTGGANTGELFF.

This clone was detected only a few times. The chain couples TRBV2 to TRBJ1-1, with D unresolved. V lost 6 bases, J lost 3 bases, and 11 bases lay in between. Germline loops: CDR1 SNHLY, CDR2 FYNNEI. The CDR3 contains 13 residues. CDR3 sequence (DNA): TGTGCCAGCAGGCCCACAGCTTACACTGAAGCTTTCTTT. Its protein product is CASRPTAYTEAFF. Full variable domain (remainder filled in from reference TRBV2 and TRBJ1-1): EPEVTQTPSHQVTQMGQEVILRCVPISNHLYFYWYRQILGQKVEFLVSFYNNEISEKSEIFDDQFSVERPDGSNFTLKIRSTKLEDSAMYFCASRPTAYTEAFFGQGTRLTVV.

This chain uses TRBV5-1 with TRBJ2-5, with D maybe TRBD1 (5 bases). V lost 4 bases and J 4 bases, leaving 14 bases between the germline ends. This CDR3 contains 14 residues. Germline V gene data show CDR1 as SGHRS and CDR2 as YFSETQ. The CDR3 nucleotides are TGCGCCAGCAGCATCTCAGGGTTGGGAGAGACCCAGTACTTC. It is translated as CASSISGLGETQYF.

The chain carries TRBV6-1 and TRBJ2-5, with TRBD1 as a possible D gene (5 bases). V was pared by 1 base and J by 3 bases, with 18 bases between. The CDR3 spans 17 residues. Germline assignment: CDR1 MNHNS and CDR2 SASEGT. Written as DNA, the CDR3 is TGTGCCAGCAGTGAAGGTCCATCAGGGTCCCTTGAAGAGACCCAGTACTTC. This sequence encodes CASSEGPSGSLEETQYF.

Only one count was recorded for this clone. The chain couples TRBV5-1 to TRBJ2-7; 11 positions match TRBD2. CDR1 is SGHRS, CDR2 YFSETQ, per germline. This CDR3 comprises 15 residues. Losses at the gene ends were 4 bases for V and 0 bases for J; bases not matched to a gene: 3. CDR3 sequence reads: CASSGGTSGSYEQYF. The DNA for the CDR3 is TGCGCCAGCAGCGGCGGGACTAGCGGCTCCTACGAGCAGTACTTC. The full variable domain, in which reference TRBV5-1 and TRBJ2-7 provide the parts outside the CDR3, is KAGVTQTPRYLIKTRGQQVTLSCSPISGHRSVSWYQQTPGQGLQFLFEYFSETQRNKGNFPGRFSGRQFSNSRSEMNVSTLELGDSALYLCASSGGTSGSYEQYFGPGTRLTVT.

The CDR3 DNA sequence: TGTGCCAGCTCAAGAAATCCGGGTCTTACCGGGGAGCTGTTTTTT. Its translation is CASSRNPGLTGELFF. The rearrangement links TRBV18 to TRBJ2-2; D is unresolved. Between the trimmed V and J ends, which lost 5 bases and 5 bases, there was a span of 15 bases. The CDR3 totals 15 residues. The germline CDR1 and CDR2 sequences are KGHSH and LQKENI.

The V call is TRBV5-1, the J call TRBJ2-5, with TRBD2 matching over 10 bases. Trimming at V came to 0 bases and at J to 1 base, leaving 12 bases not matched to a gene. The CDR3 covers 19 residues. Germline V gene lookup returns CDR1 SGHRS and CDR2 YFSETQ. The CDR3 sequence is CASSLESSSGGDIQETQYF. The DNA for the CDR3 is TGCGCCAGCAGCTTGGAATCGTCTAGCGGGGGTGATATCCAAGAGACCCAGTACTTC.

The chain couples TRBV27 to TRBJ2-5; 10 bases are shared with TRBD2. This CDR3 comprises 18 residues. Germline V CDR1 and CDR2: MNHEY, SMNVEV (reference sequence). The ends lost 1 base at V and 0 bases at J; junction bases unmatched: 8. The CDR3 DNA reads TGTGCCAGCAGTTTATACCCCGAGCGGGGGGGCCACCAAGAGACCCAGTACTTC. Residues: CASSLYPERGGHQETQYF.

The chain has TRBV11-2 and TRBJ1-1; D gene unclear. The CDR3 totals 14 residues. The germline V and J ends were trimmed by 5 bases and 1 base, with 11 bases remaining between them. CDR1 is SGHAT and CDR2 is FQNNGV in the germline V gene. Written as DNA, the CDR3 is TGTGCCAGCAGCCCGCGGGGAGGGAACACTGAAGCTTTCTTT. The encoded protein is CASSPRGGNTEAFF.

Here the CDR3 DNA reads TGTGCCAGCAGCTCGACAGGGTTCTCCTACGAGCAGTACTTC. Translation gives CASSSTGFSYEQYF. This chain joins TRBV5-5 and TRBJ2-7; 7 bases map to TRBD1. V was clipped by 3 bases and J by 0 bases; unmatched bases: 3. CDR3 length: 14 amino acids. Germline CDR1 is SGHKS and CDR2 is YYEKEE (reference sequence). Together with reference TRBV5-5 and TRBJ2-7, the CDR3 gives the full variable domain: DAGVTQSPTHLIKTRGQQVTLRCSPISGHKSVSWYQQVLGQGPQFIFQYYEKEERGRGNFPDRFSARQFPNYSSELNVNALLLGDSALYLCASSSTGFSYEQYFGPGTRLTVT.